This TCR beta chain is drawn from a study of cytomegalovirus exposure and HLA in healthy donors. It was with 60 Vbeta and 13 Jbeta primers that the PCR ran. Assay: immunoSEQ multiplex PCR; the TCRdb copy retains only in-frame clones and omits some. The table includes some 110,000 clones, more than 60% detected once. In nominal health when sampled, donors likely had unrecorded immune exposures nonetheless. Trimming stripped 2 bases from V and 0 bases from J, with 7 bases between. Germline V gene lookup returns CDR1 MNHEY and CDR2 SVGAGI. This CDR3 comprises 14 residues. The TCR was taken from a man aged 30 to 45 in good health and CMV-seronegative. Sequencing input: PBMCs. This chain connects TRBV6-5 to TRBJ1-2; D unclear. The CDR3 sequence: CASSYAGSNYGYTF. In DNA form, the CDR3 reads TGTGCCAGCAGTTACGCAGGTTCTAACTATGGCTACACCTTC.